A single sample gave rise to the 7 T cell receptor beta chains below, sequenced in a study of patients and donors after allogeneic stem cell transplantation. TCRdb itself ran the RT-PCR reads through MiXCR, one entry per CDR3 protein. The table has about 230,000 distinct CDR3 sequences, 13% to 15% seen once. Sequenced: blood, either unsorted or a sorted T cell fraction (not recorded which). The receptors stem from a human donor who was either an allogeneic HSCT recipient or a stem cell or donor lymphocyte infusion donor (not recorded which). It is not recorded whose cells these are; they may come from a transplant donor.

In this sample, this clonotype turned up a few times. The gene calls are TRBV6-5 and TRBJ1-2; no definite D call. Looked up from germline, CDR1 is MNHEY and CDR2 is SVGAGI. This CDR3 spans 10 amino acids. With 10 bases removed from V and 5 bases from J, the gap between germline ends came to 8 bases. The CDR3 nucleotides read TGTGCCACCAAATTTTATGGCTACACCTTC. Residues: CATKFYGYTF.

In its sample, this clonotype was seen many times. The rearrangement links TRBV18 to TRBJ1-2; D perhaps matches TRBD1 (5 bases). The CDR3 is 14 amino acids. Trimming stripped 4 bases from V and 8 bases from J, with 17 bases between. CDR1 is KGHSH and CDR2 is LQKENI in the germline V gene. The CDR3 sequence is CASSRDLGGEGYTF. The CDR3 DNA reads as TGTGCCAGCTCACGGGACCTCGGAGGGGAGGGCTACACCTTC.

Comment on this clonotype: Since no conserved phenylalanine or tryptophan closes the CDR3, a read error is the likely cause. This chain joins TRBV5-6 and TRBJ2-7; 8 bases map to TRBD1. Per the germline V gene, CDR1 is SGHDT and CDR2 is YYEEEE. The CDR3 length is 13 residues. V trimming: 7 bases; J trimming: 3 bases; junction bases outside the gene matches: 6. CDR3 residues: CASQRDRNYEQYS. In nucleotides, the CDR3 is TGTGCCAGCCAACGGGACAGGAACTACGAGCAGTACTCC.

In this sample, this clonotype turned up many times. The genes are TRBV10-3 and TRBJ1-3, with D unresolved. Trimming left V 3 bases short and J 8 bases short, with 17 bases between. The CDR3 has 15 amino acids. The V gene's germline CDR1 is ENHRY and CDR2 SYGVKD. CDR3 protein: CAISDLREGADTIYF. The CDR3 DNA follows: TGTGCCATCAGTGACCTCCGGGAGGGAGCGGACACCATATATTTT.

In its sample, this clonotype was seen many times. This chain connects TRBV29-1 to TRBJ2-3, with D perhaps assigned TRBD1 or TRBD2 (5 bases each). The CDR3 totals 13 residues. CDR1 is SQVTM and CDR2 is ANQGSEA in the germline V gene. The V and J ends lost 1 base and 4 bases respectively, with 9 bases between them. The CDR3 region is CSVEGRDPDTQYF. In DNA, the CDR3 is TGCAGCGTTGAAGGCAGGGACCCAGATACGCAGTATTTT.

The chain is built from TRBV5-1 and TRBJ2-3; 9 bases line up with TRBD2. Per germline, CDR1 SGHRS and CDR2 YFSETQ. The V gene end was trimmed by 4 bases and the J gene end by 2 bases; junction bases not matched to a gene: 8. The CDR3 runs 16 residues. DNA for the CDR3: TGCGCCAGCAGCCTTAGCGGGGGAGCCTTCACAGATACGCAGTATTTT. This translates into CASSLSGGAFTDTQYF.

The table lists this clonotype with many counts. The chain combines TRBV29-1 with TRBJ2-5; possibly TRBD1 for D (5 bases). The CDR3 spans 12 residues. Germline V CDR1 and CDR2: SQVTM, ANQGSEA. V lost 6 bases to trimming and J lost 0 bases, with 8 bases between them. CDR3 sequence reads: CSVDSYQETQYF. CDR3 nucleotide sequence: TGCAGCGTCGACAGCTACCAAGAGACCCAGTACTTC.